This T cell receptor (beta chain) was identified in a study of PD-L1 blockade in urothelial cancer. Study in general: Atezolizumab therapy began for patients in 2014, dosed at 1,200 mg intravenously every 3 weeks. Patients had been given 0 to 3 earlier chemotherapy regimens. Samples of blood were analyzed 3 weeks (second dose) and 6 weeks after treatment start. Per blood sample, T cells had a median of roughly 140,000.

Here immunoSEQ multiplex PCR was the method, and the copy in TCRdb shows in-frame clones only, minus some. The data contain around 86,000 clones, about 82% of them singletons. Described time point: pretreatment peripheral blood. The CDR3 is 15 residues long. Germline-derived CDR1 and CDR2 are LNHDA and SQIVND (reference sequence). V gave up 3 bases and J gave up 8 bases; unmatched junction bases: 6. This TCR derives from a man aged 35 to 55 with urothelial cancer. The V call is TRBV19, the J call TRBJ2-1, with 11 bases identical to TRBD2. Sequenced here: PBMCs, sampled around atezolizumab (anti-PD-L1) treatment. The CDR3, as DNA: TGTGCCAGTAGTATGGAGCGACTAGCGGGACATGAGCAGTTCTTC. Translation gives CASSMERLAGHEQFF. The full variable domain, its missing parts supplied by reference TRBV19 and TRBJ2-1, is DGGITQSPKYLFRKEGQNVTLSCEQNLNHDAMYWYRQDPGQGLRLIYYSQIVNDFQKGDIAEGYSVSREKKESFPLTVTSAQKNPTAFYLCASSMERLAGHEQFFGPGTRLTVL.